This TCR beta chain was found in a study of blood T cell repertoires in COVID-19. Only in-frame clones appear in the TCRdb table, and some are missing; sequencing was by immunoSEQ multiplex PCR. In the table there are about 230,000 clones, 75% to 90% of which are singletons. The CDR3 runs 15 residues. Germline V gene sequence: CDR1 LGHNA, CDR2 YNFKEQ. The germline V and J ends were trimmed by 5 bases and 1 base, with 14 bases remaining between them. V usage is TRBV4-2 and J usage is TRBJ1-1; D is uncertain. This receptor was obtained from a woman between 65 and 79 years old with active or convalescent COVID-19. The sequencing sample was made of peripheral blood. The CDR3 here is CASSLNLRQNTEAFF. CDR3 coding DNA: TGTGCCAGCAGCTTAAACCTCAGACAGAACACTGAAGCTTTCTTT.